A selection of T cell receptor beta chains follows, all from one sample in a study of shared clonotypes between healthy human individuals. Clones were read by immunoSEQ multiplex PCR, and TCRdb kept only the in-frame ones, dropping some. The repertoire holds about 2.4 million clones, with approximately 94% as singletons. What was sequenced was naive CD4+ T cells from PBMCs. The origin of the receptors is a man in his late teens or twenties in good health. Some clones in this sample may be carry-over from other donors' samples. Each CDR3 is given with its conserved first and last residue. The D gene is left open where the match is weak. Not all rows give a size; the values are once, few, many and, for expanded clones, a class.

TRBJ2-7 TRBD2 NA TRBV7-9 CASSLGLAGLADEQYF TGTGCCAGCAGCTTAGGACTAGCGGGCCTTGCGGATGAGCAGTACTTC
TRBJ1-1 NA few TRBV28 CASRARPEGAFF TGTGCCAGCAGGGCCCGCCCCGAGGGAGCTTTCTTT
TRBJ1-1 NA NA TRBV28 CASSLIRTEAFF TGTGCCAGCAGTTTGATCAGAACTGAAGCTTTCTTT
TRBJ2-5 NA NA TRBV6-1 CASTSGTAKETQYF TGTGCCTCGACAAGCGGGACAGCCAAAGAGACCCAGTACTTC
TRBJ1-5 NA NA TRBV9 CASSVGHSNQPQHF TGTGCCAGCAGCGTGGGTCATAGCAATCAGCCCCAGCATTTT
TRBJ1-1 TRBD1 NA TRBV7-9 CASSGRTGMNTEAFF TGTGCCAGCAGCGGACGGACAGGGATGAACACTGAAGCTTTCTTT
TRBJ2-1 TRBD2 once TRBV10-1 CASSEKTGEGLAGGDEQFF TGCGCCAGCAGTGAAAAGACAGGGGAAGGACTAGCGGGAGGGGATGAGCAGTTCTTC
TRBJ2-2 NA NA TRBV14 CASSQDAFTGELFF TGTGCCAGCAGCCAAGATGCCTTCACCGGGGAGCTGTTTTTT
TRBJ1-1 NA NA TRBV7-3 CASSLIRDTEAFF TGTGCCAGCAGCTTAATAAGGGACACTGAAGCTTTCTTT
TRBJ2-5 TRBD2 NA TRBV30 CAWSKVAGDRVQYF TGTGCCTGGAGTAAAGTAGCGGGAGATAGGGTCCAGTACTTC
TRBJ1-1 NA NA TRBV19 CASLSGRMNTEAFF TGTGCCAGTCTTTCGGGACGGATGAACACTGAAGCTTTCTTT
TRBJ1-4 TRBD1 NA TRBV9 CASSPPRQGRLDNEKLFF TGTGCCAGCAGCCCCCCCAGACAGGGACGACTCGATAATGAAAAACTGTTTTTT
TRBJ2-1 NA NA TRBV4-1 CASSQPTKSRYNEQFF TGCGCCAGCAGCCAGCCGACAAAATCGCGGTACAATGAGCAGTTCTTC
TRBJ1-5 TRBD1 once TRBV28 CANCRGKSNQPQHF TGTGCCAACTGCAGGGGGAAGAGCAATCAGCCCCAGCATTTT
TRBJ1-2 NA once TRBV28 CASRPGGGKPDGYTF TGTGCCAGCAGGCCCGGGGGCGGGAAACCTGATGGCTACACCTTC
TRBJ2-2 NA NA TRBV18 CASSPLTWGTGELFF TGTGCCAGCTCCCCTCTGACCTGGGGAACCGGGGAGCTGTTTTTT
TRBJ1-1 TRBD1 NA TRBV10-3 CAISDPGGRKAFF TGTGCCATCAGTGACCCAGGGGGCCGGAAAGCTTTCTTT
TRBJ2-2 TRBD2 NA TRBV7-3 CASSLTSGSTGELFF TGTGCCAGCAGCCTCACTAGCGGGAGTACCGGGGAGCTGTTTTTT
TRBJ2-3 NA NA TRBV4-1 CASSQVLFTDTQYF TGCGCCAGCAGCCAAGTACTCTTCACAGATACGCAGTATTTT
TRBJ2-3 TRBD1 NA TRBV29-1 CSVRGTGADTQYF TGCAGCGTTAGGGGGACAGGGGCAGATACGCAGTATTTT
TRBJ2-7 TRBD1 NA TRBV5-1 CASSDRVSYEQYF TGCGCCAGCAGCGACAGGGTCTCCTACGAGCAGTACTTC
TRBJ2-1 NA NA TRBV9 CASSSPRGFDNEQFF TGTGCCAGCAGCTCACCCCGGGGTTTCGACAATGAGCAGTTCTTC
TRBJ2-2 NA NA TRBV6-1 CASSAQYQGIGELFF TGTGCCAGCAGCGCACAATATCAGGGGATCGGGGAGCTGTTTTTT
TRBJ2-5 NA once TRBV7-8 CATSSSDQETQYF TGTGCCACCTCCTCTAGCGATCAAGAGACCCAGTACTTC
TRBJ1-2 NA NA TRBV5-5 CASSLRTEANYGYTF TGTGCCAGCAGCTTGAGGACGGAGGCTAACTATGGCTACACCTTC
TRBJ2-7 NA NA TRBV7-9 CASSQAPSYEQYF TGTGCCAGCAGCCAAGCTCCCTCCTACGAGCAGTACTTC
TRBJ1-2 TRBD1 NA TRBV5-1 CASSLIGGQGDRGYTF TGCGCCAGCAGCTTGATTGGGGGCCAGGGGGACCGCGGCTACACCTTC
TRBJ1-2 TRBD1 NA TRBV18 CASSPQTGGPYGYTF TGTGCCAGCTCACCACAAACAGGGGGCCCATATGGCTACACCTTC
TRBJ1-3 TRBD1 NA TRBV6-5 CASSYNRGRNTIYF TGTGCCAGCAGTTATAACAGGGGAAGAAACACCATATATTTT
TRBJ1-5 NA NA TRBV10-3 CAISEDLGNQPQHF TGTGCCATCAGCGAGGACCTAGGCAATCAGCCCCAGCATTTT
TRBJ2-1 NA NA TRBV2 CASAWSPGDEQFF TGTGCCAGCGCCTGGTCCCCCGGGGATGAGCAGTTCTTC
TRBJ2-3 TRBD2 NA TRBV19 CASSMRSGASTDTQYF TGTGCCAGTAGTATGAGGAGCGGGGCTAGCACAGATACGCAGTATTTT
TRBJ2-7 TRBD1 NA TRBV27 CASSSGTGLYEQYF TGTGCCAGCAGTTCCGGGACAGGGCTTTACGAGCAGTACTTC
TRBJ2-2 NA NA TRBV11-3 CASSLGRPGTGELFF TGTGCCAGCAGCTTGGGCCGACCCGGAACCGGGGAGCTGTTTTTT
TRBJ2-1 NA NA TRBV6-4 CASSDGFSGRSYNEQFF TGTGCCAGCAGTGACGGATTTAGCGGACGCTCCTACAATGAGCAGTTCTTC
TRBJ2-6 TRBD1 NA TRBV5-1 CATGQGRASGANVLTF TGCGCCACCGGACAGGGCCGCGCGTCTGGGGCCAACGTCCTGACTTTC
TRBJ1-4 NA NA TRBV4-1 CASSQEGLLNEKLFF TGCGCCAGCAGCCAAGAGGGGCTCCTAAATGAAAAACTGTTTTTT
TRBJ1-2 NA NA TRBV19 CASSISWDPSGGYTF TGTGCCAGTAGTATATCCTGGGACCCAAGCGGTGGCTACACCTTC
TRBJ2-1 NA NA TRBV11-3 CASSPQTGSEQFF TGTGCCAGCAGCCCCCAGACAGGATCCGAGCAGTTCTTC
TRBJ2-1 NA NA TRBV28 CASSAAWNEQFF TGTGCCAGCAGTGCCGCCTGGAATGAGCAGTTCTTC
TRBJ2-1 TRBD2 NA TRBV6-6 CASTGTSGRGPEFF TGTGCCAGCACAGGGACTAGCGGGAGAGGGCCTGAGTTCTTC
TRBJ1-5 NA NA TRBV19 CASRTGQNSNQPQHF TGTGCCAGTAGGACCGGACAGAATAGCAATCAGCCCCAGCATTTT
TRBJ2-5 NA NA TRBV4-1 CASSQVLWETQYF TGCGCCAGCAGCCAAGTTCTCTGGGAGACCCAGTACTTC
TRBJ2-7 TRBD2 NA TRBV19 CASSMKTNPTSGFSYEQYF TGTGCCAGTAGTATGAAAACGAACCCGACTAGCGGGTTCTCCTACGAGCAGTACTTC
TRBJ1-1 NA NA TRBV7-8 CASSPGYQLEAFF TGTGCCAGCAGCCCTGGGTACCAACTTGAAGCTTTCTTT
TRBJ2-7 TRBD1 NA TRBV6-1 CASSEFRTGGHEQYF TGTGCCAGCAGTGAATTTAGGACAGGGGGCCACGAGCAGTACTTC
TRBJ2-2 NA NA TRBV29-1 CAAAEGGGELFF TGCGCAGCGGCAGAGGGTGGCGGGGAGCTGTTTTTT
TRBJ1-1 NA NA TRBV29-1 CSVMGLYGTEAFF TGCAGCGTTATGGGCCTATATGGAACTGAAGCTTTCTTT
TRBJ1-5 NA NA TRBV19 CASSRGSGIISDQPQHF TGTGCCAGTAGTAGAGGGTCAGGGATAATTTCGGATCAGCCCCAGCATTTT
TRBJ2-7 TRBD1 NA TRBV18 CASTRDRAYEQYF TGTGCCAGCACCCGGGACAGGGCCTACGAGCAGTACTTC
TRBJ1-4 NA NA TRBV9 CASSIRPSEKLFF TGTGCCAGCAGCATACGCCCTAGTGAAAAACTGTTTTTT
TRBJ2-5 NA few TRBV2 CASRVEETQYF TGTGCCAGCAGGGTAGAAGAGACCCAGTACTTC
TRBJ2-6 NA NA TRBV2 CASSRQGSNTGANVLTF TGTGCCAGCAGTCGGCAGGGGTCGAACACCGGGGCCAACGTCCTGACTTTC
TRBJ2-3 TRBD2 NA TRBV11-2 CASSSFSGGRTDTQYF TGTGCCAGCAGCTCTTTTTCGGGAGGACGCACAGATACGCAGTATTTT